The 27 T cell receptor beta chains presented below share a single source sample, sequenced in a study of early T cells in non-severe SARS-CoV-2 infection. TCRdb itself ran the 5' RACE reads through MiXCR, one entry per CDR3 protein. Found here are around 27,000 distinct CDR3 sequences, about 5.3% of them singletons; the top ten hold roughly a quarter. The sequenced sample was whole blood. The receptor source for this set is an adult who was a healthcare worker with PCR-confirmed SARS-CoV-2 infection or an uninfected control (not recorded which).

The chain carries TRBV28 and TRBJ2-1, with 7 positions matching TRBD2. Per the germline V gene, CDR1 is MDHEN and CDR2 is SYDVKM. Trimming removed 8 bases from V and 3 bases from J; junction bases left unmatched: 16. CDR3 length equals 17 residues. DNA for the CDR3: TGTGCCAGCGCCGGGATCCCGTGGGAGGGCGGCTACAATGAGCAGTTCTTC. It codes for CASAGIPWEGGYNEQFF.

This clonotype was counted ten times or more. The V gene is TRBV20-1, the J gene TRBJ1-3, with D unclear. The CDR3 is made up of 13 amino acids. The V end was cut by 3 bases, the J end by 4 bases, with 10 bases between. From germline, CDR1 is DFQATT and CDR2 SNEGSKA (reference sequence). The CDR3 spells CSASIPLGNTIYF. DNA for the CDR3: TGCAGTGCTAGTATCCCTCTAGGAAACACCATATATTTT.

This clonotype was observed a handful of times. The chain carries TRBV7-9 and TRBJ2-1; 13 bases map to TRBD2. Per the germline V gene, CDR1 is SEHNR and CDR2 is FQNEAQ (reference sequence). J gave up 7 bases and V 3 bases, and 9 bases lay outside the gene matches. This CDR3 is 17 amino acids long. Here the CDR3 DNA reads TGTGCCAGCAGCTTGGCCCGACTAGCGGGAGGCATGAATGAGCAGTTCTTC. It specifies CASSLARLAGGMNEQFF.

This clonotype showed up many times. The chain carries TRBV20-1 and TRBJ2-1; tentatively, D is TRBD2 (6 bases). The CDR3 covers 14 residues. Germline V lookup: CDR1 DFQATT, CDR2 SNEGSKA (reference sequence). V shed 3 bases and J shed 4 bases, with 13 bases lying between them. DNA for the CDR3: TGCAGTGCTAGTCGCGGGGCCGTTTACAATGAGCAGTTCTTC. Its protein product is CSASRGAVYNEQFF.

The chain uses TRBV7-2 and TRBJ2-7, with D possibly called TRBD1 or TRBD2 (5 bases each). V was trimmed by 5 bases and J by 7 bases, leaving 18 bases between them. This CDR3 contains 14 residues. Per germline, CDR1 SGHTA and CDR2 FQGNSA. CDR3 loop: CASSPGGSVREQYF. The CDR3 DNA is TGTGCCAGCAGCCCTGGGGGTTCAGTGAGGGAGCAGTACTTC.

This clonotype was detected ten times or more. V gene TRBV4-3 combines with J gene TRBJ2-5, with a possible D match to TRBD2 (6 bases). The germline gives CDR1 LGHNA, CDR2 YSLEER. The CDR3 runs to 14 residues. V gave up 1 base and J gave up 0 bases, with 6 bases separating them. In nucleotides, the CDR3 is TGCGCCAGCAGCCAAGGGACTAACCAAGAGACCCAGTACTTC. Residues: CASSQGTNQETQYF.

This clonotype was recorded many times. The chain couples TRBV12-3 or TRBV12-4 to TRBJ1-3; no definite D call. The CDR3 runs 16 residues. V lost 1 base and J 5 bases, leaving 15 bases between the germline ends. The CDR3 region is CASSLVLDSSRNTIYF. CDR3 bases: TGTGCCAGCAGTTTAGTACTTGACTCGAGCAGAAACACCATATATTTT.

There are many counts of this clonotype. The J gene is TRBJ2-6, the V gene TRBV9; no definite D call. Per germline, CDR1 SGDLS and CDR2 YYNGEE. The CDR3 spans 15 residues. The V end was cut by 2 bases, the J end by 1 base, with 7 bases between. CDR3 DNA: TGTGCCAGCAGCGTTTACGTTTCTGGGGCCAACGTCCTGACTTTC. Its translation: CASSVYVSGANVLTF.

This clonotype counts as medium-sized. The CDR3 loop reads CASRSSGGSTDTQYF. The CDR3 region has the DNA TGTGCCAGCAGATCAAGCGGGGGGAGCACAGATACGCAGTATTTT. J is TRBJ2-3 and V is TRBV12-3 or TRBV12-4, with 9 bases aligning to TRBD2. The V and J ends lost 6 bases and 0 bases, in that order; junction bases with no gene match: 4. The CDR3 has 15 amino acids.

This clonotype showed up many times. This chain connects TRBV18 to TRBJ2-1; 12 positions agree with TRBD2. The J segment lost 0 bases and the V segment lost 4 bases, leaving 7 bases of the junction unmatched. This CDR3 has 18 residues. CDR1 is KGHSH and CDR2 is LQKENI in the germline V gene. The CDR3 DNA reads TGTGCCAGCTCACTACTAGCGGGAGGACGGAGCTCCTACAATGAGCAGTTCTTC. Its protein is CASSLLAGGRSSYNEQFF.

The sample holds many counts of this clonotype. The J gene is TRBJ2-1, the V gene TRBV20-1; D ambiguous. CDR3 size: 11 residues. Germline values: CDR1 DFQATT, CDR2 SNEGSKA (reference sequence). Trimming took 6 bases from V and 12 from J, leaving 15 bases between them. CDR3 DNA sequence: TGCAGTGCAGCCTCTCCGTCCGGGCAGTTCTTC. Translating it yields CSAASPSGQFF.

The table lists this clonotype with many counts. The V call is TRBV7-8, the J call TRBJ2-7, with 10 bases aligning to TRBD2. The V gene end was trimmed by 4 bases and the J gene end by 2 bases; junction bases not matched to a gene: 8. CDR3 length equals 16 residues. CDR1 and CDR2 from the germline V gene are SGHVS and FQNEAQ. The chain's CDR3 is CASSSGRLAGAYEQYF. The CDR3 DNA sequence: TGTGCCAGCAGCTCAGGGAGGCTAGCGGGAGCCTACGAGCAGTACTTC.

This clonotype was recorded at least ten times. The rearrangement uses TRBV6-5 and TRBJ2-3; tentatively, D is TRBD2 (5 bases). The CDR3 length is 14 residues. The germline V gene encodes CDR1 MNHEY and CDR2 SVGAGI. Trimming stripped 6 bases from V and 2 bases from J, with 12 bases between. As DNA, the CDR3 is TGTGCCAGCAGCGGACTGACTTCCACAGATACGCAGTATTTT. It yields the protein CASSGLTSTDTQYF.

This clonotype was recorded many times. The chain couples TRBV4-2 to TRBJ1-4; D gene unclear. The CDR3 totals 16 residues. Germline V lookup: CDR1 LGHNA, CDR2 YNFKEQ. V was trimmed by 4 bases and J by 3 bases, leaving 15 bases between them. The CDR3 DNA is TGTGCCAGCAGCCCCCCGCGGCCGGTCGCTAATGAAAAACTGTTTTTT. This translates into CASSPPRPVANEKLFF.

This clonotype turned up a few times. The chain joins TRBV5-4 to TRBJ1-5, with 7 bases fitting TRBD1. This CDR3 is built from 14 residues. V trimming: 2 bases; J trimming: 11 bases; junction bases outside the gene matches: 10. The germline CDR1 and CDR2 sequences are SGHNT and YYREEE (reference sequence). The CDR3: CASSFGTEGATQHF. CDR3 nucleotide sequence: TGTGCCAGCAGCTTCGGGACGGAGGGGGCGACCCAGCATTTT.

CDR3 in amino acids: CASSEPQETQYF. As DNA, the CDR3 is TGTGCCAGCTCAGAGCCCCAAGAGACCCAGTACTTC. The chain has TRBV18 and TRBJ2-5, with unresolved D. The germline gives CDR1 KGHSH, CDR2 LQKENI. V lost 5 bases and J 1 base, leaving 5 bases between the germline ends. This CDR3 has 12 residues.

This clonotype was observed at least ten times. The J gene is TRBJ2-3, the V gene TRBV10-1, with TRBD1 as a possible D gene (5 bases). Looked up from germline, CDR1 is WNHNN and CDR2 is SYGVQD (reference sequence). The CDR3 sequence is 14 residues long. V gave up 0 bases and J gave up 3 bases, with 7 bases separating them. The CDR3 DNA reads TGCGCCAGCAGTGAGTCTCCAGGGACAGATACGCAGTATTTT. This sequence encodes CASSESPGTDTQYF.

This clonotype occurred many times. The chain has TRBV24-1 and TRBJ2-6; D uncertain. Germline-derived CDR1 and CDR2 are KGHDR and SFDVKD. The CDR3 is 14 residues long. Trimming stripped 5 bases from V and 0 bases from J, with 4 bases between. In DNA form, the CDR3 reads TGTGCCACCAGTGTGGCCTCTGGGGCCAACGTCCTGACTTTC. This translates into CATSVASGANVLTF.

The CDR3 nucleotides read TGCGCCAGCAGCTTGGTCGGTAGCGGGGGACCTAGCACAGATACGCAGTATTTT. Translated, it gives CASSLVGSGGPSTDTQYF. V usage is TRBV5-1 and J usage is TRBJ2-3, with 9 bases aligning to TRBD2. The CDR3 runs to 18 residues. V lost 0 bases, J lost 0 bases, and 8 bases stayed unmatched. Germline V CDR1 and CDR2: SGHRS, YFSETQ. The complete variable domain, with remaining parts taken from reference TRBV5-1 and TRBJ2-3, reads KAGVTQTPRYLIKTRGQQVTLSCSPISGHRSVSWYQQTPGQGLQFLFEYFSETQRNKGNFPGRFSGRQFSNSRSEMNVSTLELGDSALYLCASSLVGSGGPSTDTQYFGPGTRLTVL.

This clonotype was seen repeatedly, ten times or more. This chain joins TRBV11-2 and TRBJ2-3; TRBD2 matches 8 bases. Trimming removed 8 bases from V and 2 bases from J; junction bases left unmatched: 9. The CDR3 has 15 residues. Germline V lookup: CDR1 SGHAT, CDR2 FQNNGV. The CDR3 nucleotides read TGTGCCAGCTTCGATAGCGGGGCCCTCACAGATACGCAGTATTTT. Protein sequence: CASFDSGALTDTQYF.

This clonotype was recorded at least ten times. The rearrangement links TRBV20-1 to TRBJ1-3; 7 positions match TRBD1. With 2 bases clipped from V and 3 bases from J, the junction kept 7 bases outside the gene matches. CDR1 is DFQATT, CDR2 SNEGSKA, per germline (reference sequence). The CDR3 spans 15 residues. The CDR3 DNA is TGCAGTGCTAGACTCTTAGACAGGGATGGAAACACCATATATTTT. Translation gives CSARLLDRDGNTIYF.

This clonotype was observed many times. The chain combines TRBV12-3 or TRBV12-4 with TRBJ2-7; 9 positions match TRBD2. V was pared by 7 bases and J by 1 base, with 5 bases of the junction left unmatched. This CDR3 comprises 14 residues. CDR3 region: CASTYSGGSYEQYF. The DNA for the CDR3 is TGTGCCAGCACCTATAGCGGGGGATCCTACGAGCAGTACTTC.

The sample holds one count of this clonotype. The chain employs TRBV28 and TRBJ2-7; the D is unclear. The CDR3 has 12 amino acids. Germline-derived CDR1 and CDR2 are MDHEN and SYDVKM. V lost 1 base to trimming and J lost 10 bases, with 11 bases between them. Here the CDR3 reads CASSLSPFNQYF. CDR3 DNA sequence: TGTGCCAGCAGTTTATCGCCATTTAACCAGTACTTC.

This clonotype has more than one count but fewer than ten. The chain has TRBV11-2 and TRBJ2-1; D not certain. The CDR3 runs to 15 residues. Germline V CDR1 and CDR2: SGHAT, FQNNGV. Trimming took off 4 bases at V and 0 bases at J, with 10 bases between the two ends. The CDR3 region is CASSYTAPSYNEQFF. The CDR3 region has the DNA TGTGCCAGCAGCTATACAGCGCCCTCCTACAATGAGCAGTTCTTC. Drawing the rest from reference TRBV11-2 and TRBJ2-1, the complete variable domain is EAGVAQSPRYKIIEKRQSVAFWCNPISGHATLYWYQQILGQGPKLLIQFQNNGVVDDSQLPKDRFSAERLKGVDSTLKIQPAKLEDSAVYLCASSYTAPSYNEQFFGPGTRLTVL.

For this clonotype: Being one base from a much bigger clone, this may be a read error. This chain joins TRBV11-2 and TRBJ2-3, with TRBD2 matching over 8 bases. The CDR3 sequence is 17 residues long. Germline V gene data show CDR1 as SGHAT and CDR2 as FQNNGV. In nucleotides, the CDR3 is TGTGCCAGCAACTTAGTCTCGGGAGGGCCCAAGACAGATACGCAGTATTTT. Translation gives CASNLVSGGPKTDTQYF. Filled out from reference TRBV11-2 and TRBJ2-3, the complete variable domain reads EAGVAQSPRYKIIEKRQSVAFWCNPISGHATLYWYQQILGQGPKLLIQFQNNGVVDDSQLPKDRFSAERLKGVDSTLKIQPAKLEDSAVYLCASNLVSGGPKTDTQYFGPGTRLTVL.

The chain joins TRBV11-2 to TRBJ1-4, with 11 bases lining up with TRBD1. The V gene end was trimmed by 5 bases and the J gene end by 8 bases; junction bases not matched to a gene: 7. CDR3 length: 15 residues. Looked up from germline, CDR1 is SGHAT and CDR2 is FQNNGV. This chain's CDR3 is CASSESGTGGEKLFF. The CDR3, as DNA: TGTGCCAGCAGCGAATCCGGGACAGGGGGAGAAAAACTGTTTTTT.

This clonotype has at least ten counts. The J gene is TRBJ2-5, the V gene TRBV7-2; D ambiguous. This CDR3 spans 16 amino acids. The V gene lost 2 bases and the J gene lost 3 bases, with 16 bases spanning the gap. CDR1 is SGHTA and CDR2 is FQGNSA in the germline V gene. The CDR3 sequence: CASSLNTIGNKETQYF. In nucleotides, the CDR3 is TGTGCCAGCAGCTTAAATACCATTGGGAACAAAGAGACCCAGTACTTC.